The next 24 T cell receptor beta chains were all read from a single sample in a study of identifying expanded T cells in peripheral blood. Profiling relied on immunoSEQ multiplex PCR, and the TCRdb table lists in-frame clones only, not all of them. This repertoire shows some 96,000 clones, around nine tenths found once; its top ten account for just over 5.5%. The sequenced sample consisted of blood. These receptors all stem from a person aged 18-70 years in good health.

This clone was detected only a few times. V usage is TRBV10-3 and J usage is TRBJ1-2; D unresolved. With 2 bases removed from V and 5 bases from J, the gap between germline ends came to 9 bases. There are 13 residues in the CDR3. Germline CDR1 ENHRY, CDR2 SYGVKD. The CDR3 region is CAISEMEVYGYTF. The CDR3, as DNA: TGTGCCATCAGTGAGATGGAGGTATATGGCTACACCTTC.

The chain couples TRBV19 to TRBJ2-7, with TRBD2 as a possible D gene (6 bases). Germline CDR1 is LNHDA and CDR2 is SQIVND (reference sequence). CDR3 length equals 14 residues. V lost 6 bases and J 0 bases, leaving 12 bases between the germline ends. CDR3 in amino acids: CASSGRTNSYEQYF. The CDR3 bases are TGTGCCAGTAGCGGACGGACTAACTCCTACGAGCAGTACTTC.

This sequence joins TRBV5-1 and TRBJ1-1; D call uncertain. V shed 2 bases and J shed 4 bases, with 12 bases lying between them. The CDR3 spans 14 residues. Germline V gene lookup returns CDR1 SGHRS and CDR2 YFSETQ. The CDR3 loop is CASSLTLSGTEAFF. In DNA, the CDR3 is TGCGCCAGCAGCTTAACCCTAAGCGGCACTGAAGCTTTCTTT.

This clone has a single count. The V and J genes are TRBV10-3 and TRBJ2-1; weak D call: TRBD2 (5 bases). The germline CDR1 and CDR2 sequences are ENHRY and SYGVKD. Trimming pared 6 bases from V and 8 bases from J, leaving 14 bases between. There are 13 residues in the CDR3. The CDR3 nucleotides read TGTGCCATCAGACTCTCCGGGAACCATGAGCAGTTCTTC. This encodes CAIRLSGNHEQFF.

As DNA, the CDR3 is TGTGCCTTAGCAGGTAAGGGGACGGGGACCCAGTACTTC. This codes for CALAGKGTGTQYF. The V and J genes are TRBV12-1 and TRBJ2-5. TRBV12-1 has pseudogene status. This CDR3 has 13 amino acids.

This clone was recorded a few times. The J gene is TRBJ2-7, the V gene TRBV20-1; D is ambiguous. V was pared by 4 bases and J by 6 bases, with 10 bases between. Per the germline V gene, CDR1 is DFQATT and CDR2 is SNEGSKA (reference sequence). The CDR3 spans 11 residues. The CDR3 protein is CSAMMSREQYF. Here the CDR3 DNA reads TGCAGTGCTATGATGAGCCGCGAGCAGTACTTC.

The rearrangement links TRBV6-4 to TRBJ2-1; TRBD1 agrees at 12 bases. Per germline, CDR1 MRHNA and CDR2 SNTAGT. V lost 4 bases and J lost 7; bases outside the gene matches: 5. This CDR3 spans 15 amino acids. Written as DNA, the CDR3 is TGTGCCAGCAGTGGCCCGGGACAGGGGGCAAATGAGCAGTTCTTC. Protein sequence: CASSGPGQGANEQFF.

This sequence joins TRBV11-2 and TRBJ2-2; TRBD1 matches 7 bases. The CDR3 has 17 residues. J lost 7 bases, V lost 0 bases, and 11 bases had no gene match. Germline lookup yields CDR1 SGHAT and CDR2 FQNNGV. CDR3 DNA: TGTGCCAGCAGCTTAGAATTTAAGGGGGCGCAACGCGGGGAGCTGTTTTTT. Residues: CASSLEFKGAQRGELFF.

The chain combines TRBV6-1 with TRBJ2-5; D is unresolved. CDR1 and CDR2 (germline): MNHNS, SASEGT. V was trimmed by 4 bases and J by 2 bases, leaving 11 bases between them. The CDR3 runs to 14 residues. The CDR3 region has the DNA TGTGCCAGCAGTGGCCGGACGGATCAAGAGACCCAGTACTTC. This translates into CASSGRTDQETQYF.

The CDR3 DNA sequence: TGTGCCAGCAGCCGCACGACAGGGGCCCTCTCCTACGAGCAGTACTTC. Translated, it gives CASSRTTGALSYEQYF. The rearrangement joins TRBV2 to TRBJ2-7, with TRBD1 matching 8 bases. The J segment lost 0 bases and the V segment lost 6 bases, leaving 10 bases of the junction unmatched. The V gene's germline CDR1 is SNHLY and CDR2 FYNNEI. The CDR3 length is 16 residues.

CDR3 DNA: TGTGCCACCAGCAGAGGGGGCTACACAGATACGCAGTATTTT. Protein: CATSRGGYTDTQYF. The V gene is TRBV15, the J gene TRBJ2-3; tentatively, D is TRBD1 (5 bases). This CDR3 has 14 amino acids. V lost 1 base to trimming and J lost 2 bases, with 7 bases between them. Germline V gene data show CDR1 as LNHNV and CDR2 as YYDKDF (reference sequence). Using reference TRBV15 and TRBJ2-3 for the parts outside the CDR3, the full variable domain is DAMVIQNPRYQVTQFGKPVTLSCSQTLNHNVMYWYQQKSSQAPKLLFHYYDKDFNNEADTPDNFQSRRPNTSFCFLDIRSPGLGDTAMYLCATSRGGYTDTQYFGPGTRLTVL.

This clone was seen a single time. The chain combines TRBV29-1 with TRBJ1-2; a weak D match, TRBD1 (6 bases). The CDR3 extends over 14 amino acids. Deletions cut 7 bases from V and 2 bases from J, with 17 bases between. Germline V gene lookup returns CDR1 SQVTM and CDR2 ANQGSEA. CDR3 in amino acids: CSAKGQKKNYGYTF. CDR3 bases: TGCAGCGCCAAAGGACAGAAGAAGAACTATGGCTACACCTTC.

This clone was seen just once. The V call is TRBV13, the J call TRBJ1-1; no definite D call. The CDR3 loop spans 16 amino acids. Germline values: CDR1 PRHDT, CDR2 FYEKMQ (reference sequence). V lost 0 bases and J lost 6, with 17 bases in between. The CDR3 loop reads CASSLGRGVLRAEAFF. The CDR3 nucleotides are TGTGCCAGCAGCTTAGGCCGTGGTGTGTTAAGGGCTGAAGCTTTCTTT.

This clone was seen once. The chain uses TRBV29-1 and TRBJ2-7; 12 bases match TRBD1. CDR1 is SQVTM and CDR2 is ANQGSEA in the germline V gene. Trimming cost V 6 bases and J 2 bases; bases outside gene matches: 5. The CDR3 is 14 amino acids. CDR3: CSVRGDRGPYEQYF. Written as DNA, the CDR3 is TGCAGCGTCCGAGGGGACAGGGGGCCCTACGAGCAGTACTTC.

The chain combines TRBV7-2 with TRBJ2-2; 12 bases line up with TRBD2. In germline, CDR1 is SGHTA, CDR2 FQGNSA. J lost 6 bases, V lost 2 bases, and 10 bases had no gene match. The CDR3 totals 18 residues. The CDR3 loop is CASSLPLAGGPFPGELFF. The CDR3 DNA reads as TGTGCCAGCAGCTTACCCCTAGCGGGAGGGCCTTTCCCCGGGGAGCTGTTTTTT.

The V gene is TRBV6-5, the J gene TRBJ2-3, with 9 bases lining up with TRBD2. Germline trimming cut 4 bases from V and 3 bases from J; bases unmatched to any gene: 8. Germline V gives CDR1 MNHEY, CDR2 SVGAGI. This CDR3 region has 16 residues. The chain's CDR3 is CASSSHVAGATDTQYF. The CDR3 bases are TGTGCCAGCAGTTCGCACGTAGCGGGAGCAACAGATACGCAGTATTTT.

The rearrangement uses TRBV5-4 and TRBJ2-1; D possibly uses TRBD1 or TRBD2 (5 bases each). The CDR3 has 13 residues. V lost 7 bases and J 8 bases, leaving 16 bases between the germline ends. The germline gives CDR1 SGHNT, CDR2 YYREEE (reference sequence). The CDR3 loop reads CASGDPPHDEQFF. The CDR3 DNA reads TGTGCCAGCGGGGACCCCCCGCACGATGAGCAGTTCTTC.

This chain joins TRBV7-9 and TRBJ2-1, with 10 nucleotides matching TRBD2. V dropped 5 bases and J dropped 0; count of bases not matched to a gene: 7. CDR1 is SEHNR, CDR2 FQNEAQ, per germline (reference sequence). This CDR3 has 17 residues. CDR3 amino acids: CASSPRTSGSSYNEQFF. CDR3 DNA sequence: TGTGCCAGCAGCCCCCGGACTAGCGGAAGCTCCTACAATGAGCAGTTCTTC.

The chain combines TRBV28 with TRBJ1-2, with 8 bases identical to TRBD1. Unmatched junction bases numbered 12, after V lost 5 bases and J lost 4 bases. This CDR3 is 16 amino acids long. Germline assignment: CDR1 MDHEN and CDR2 SYDVKM. For the CDR3, the DNA is TGTGCCAGCAGTCCGGGAATCGACAGGGGAGTCTATGGCTACACCTTC. It codes for CASSPGIDRGVYGYTF.

The rearrangement joins TRBV6-1 to TRBJ1-5, with 7 bases fitting TRBD1. Germline V lookup: CDR1 MNHNS, CDR2 SASEGT. V lost 5 bases to trimming and J lost 5 bases; unmatched junction nucleotides: 6. The CDR3 totals 14 residues. The CDR3 here is CASSRDRVYQPQHF. CDR3 nucleotides: TGTGCCAGCAGTCGTGACAGGGTCTATCAGCCCCAGCATTTT.

In the case of this clone: The same CDR3 also results from other DNA sequences found in this sample. The chain couples TRBV29-1 to TRBJ1-1; tentative D call: TRBD1 (5 bases). The CDR3 is 10 residues long. Germline loops: CDR1 SQVTM, CDR2 ANQGSEA. The CDR3 DNA reads as TGCAGGACAGATCGGACTGAAGCTTTCTTT. This sequence encodes CRTDRTEAFF.

V gene TRBV28 combines with J gene TRBJ1-4; possible D gene TRBD1, 5 bases. Trimming took off 3 bases at V and 0 bases at J, with 14 bases between the two ends. The CDR3 runs 17 residues. The germline gives CDR1 MDHEN, CDR2 SYDVKM. The CDR3 spells CASSFQGPTATNEKLFF. The CDR3 DNA is TGTGCCAGCAGTTTCCAGGGCCCCACTGCAACTAATGAAAAACTGTTTTTT. The variable domain in full, completed from reference TRBV28 and TRBJ1-4, reads DVKVTQSSRYLVKRTGEKVFLECVQDMDHENMFWYRQDPGLGLRLIYFSYDVKMKEKGDIPEGYSVSREKKERFSLILESASTNQTSMYLCASSFQGPTATNEKLFFGSGTQLSVL.

The CDR3 here is CASSAGSWGGTDTQYF. As DNA, the CDR3 is TGCGCCAGCAGCGCCGGGTCGTGGGGAGGCACAGATACGCAGTATTTT. This rearrangement joins TRBV5-1 to TRBJ2-3; D perhaps matches TRBD2 (5 bases). Germline V gene data show CDR1 as SGHRS and CDR2 as YFSETQ. This CDR3 has 16 residues. V was pared by 4 bases and J by 1 base, with 16 bases between.

This chain connects TRBV18 to TRBJ2-3; D is ambiguous. The V gene lost 3 bases and the J gene lost 1 base, with 17 bases spanning the gap. Germline V gene data show CDR1 as KGHSH and CDR2 as LQKENI. This CDR3 region has 17 residues. The CDR3 region has the DNA TGTGCCAGCTCACCTGGGCACAGAGGTCGTGGCACAGATACGCAGTATTTT. It encodes CASSPGHRGRGTDTQYF.